The 10 T cell receptor beta chains below all came from one sample that was sequenced in a study of blood T cell repertoires in COVID-19. Assay used: immunoSEQ multiplex PCR; TCRdb lists only in-frame clones, some missing. The table includes over 200,000 clones, approximately 84% detected once. The sequencing input was peripheral blood. Receptor source: a woman aged 45-65 years with active or convalescent COVID-19.

The chain has TRBV7-3 and TRBJ2-3; 9 bases line up with TRBD2. The junction had 6 bases not matched to a gene; V was cut back by 1 base and J by 4 bases. The CDR3 covers 16 residues. Germline loops: CDR1 SGHTA, CDR2 FQGTGA. CDR3 sequence reads: CASSLNPSGTPDTQYF. The CDR3 nucleotides are TGTGCCAGCAGCTTAAACCCTAGCGGGACCCCAGATACGCAGTATTTT.

The chain uses TRBV11-3 and TRBJ2-1; TRBD2 agrees at 8 bases. The J segment lost 8 bases and the V segment lost 5 bases, leaving 14 bases of the junction unmatched. The CDR3 extends over 16 amino acids. CDR1 and CDR2 from the germline V gene are SGHNT and YENEEA. The CDR3 reads CASSPEGSGRLDEQFF. In DNA, the CDR3 is TGTGCCAGCAGCCCCGAGGGCAGCGGGAGATTGGATGAGCAGTTCTTC.

The rearrangement uses TRBV19 and TRBJ2-2; 8 nucleotides align to TRBD1. CDR1 is LNHDA, CDR2 SQIVND, per germline (reference sequence). After removal of 9 bases from V and 6 bases from J, the junction contained 9 bases not matched to a gene. The CDR3 extends over 14 amino acids. The CDR3 DNA follows: TGTGCCAGCGGGACAGGCTTTGTCTCCGGGGAGCTGTTTTTT. Translated: CASGTGFVSGELFF.

The genes are TRBV5-1 and TRBJ2-3; tentative D call: TRBD2 (6 bases). V lost 2 bases and J lost 4, with 14 bases in between. Germline-derived CDR1 and CDR2 are SGHRS and YFSETQ. This CDR3 spans 15 amino acids. DNA for the CDR3: TGCGCCAGCAGCTTAGGAGGGAGAGCGGCAGATACGCAGTATTTT. It is translated as CASSLGGRAADTQYF.

This clone came up a few times. V is TRBV19 and J is TRBJ1-2; possible D gene TRBD1, 6 bases. Germline V gene sequence: CDR1 LNHDA, CDR2 SQIVND (reference sequence). This CDR3 comprises 13 residues. Between the trimmed V and J ends, which lost 5 bases and 3 bases, there was a span of 10 bases. CDR3 bases: TGTGCCAGTAGTCTGACAGGTGACTATGGCTACACCTTC. Translated: CASSLTGDYGYTF. Variable domain in full (rest from reference TRBV19 and TRBJ1-2): DGGITQSPKYLFRKEGQNVTLSCEQNLNHDAMYWYRQDPGQGLRLIYYSQIVNDFQKGDIAEGYSVSREKKESFPLTVTSAQKNPTAFYLCASSLTGDYGYTFGSGTRLTVV.

The chain uses TRBV28 and TRBJ2-7; a possible D gene is TRBD2 (6 bases). The germline V and J ends were trimmed by 4 bases and 12 bases, with 16 bases remaining between them. The CDR3 spans 12 residues. The germline CDR1 and CDR2 sequences are MDHEN and SYDVKM. Written as DNA, the CDR3 is TGTGCCAGCAGTTCCCCTTCGCGGGGATGGTACGTC. Translation gives CASSSPSRGWYV.

This chain joins TRBV6-9 and TRBJ1-1; D gene unclear. The V gene's germline CDR1 is MNHGY and CDR2 SVAAGI. V lost 6 bases and J lost 0, with 11 bases in between. The CDR3 totals 14 residues. Written as DNA, the CDR3 is TGTGCCAGCAGCCCGGAGTCCATGAACACTGAAGCTTTCTTT. Amino acids: CASSPESMNTEAFF.

The chain combines TRBV7-9 with TRBJ1-1; the match to TRBD1 covers 7 bases. This CDR3 is built from 14 residues. The germline gives CDR1 SEHNR, CDR2 FQNEAQ (reference sequence). With 5 bases clipped from V and 2 bases from J, the junction kept 5 bases outside the gene matches. The CDR3 loop reads CASSPGQKNTEAFF. CDR3 nucleotide sequence: TGTGCCAGCAGCCCGGGACAGAAAAACACTGAAGCTTTCTTT.

V is TRBV19 and J is TRBJ1-5; a possible D gene is TRBD1 (6 bases). V was pared by 10 bases and J by 0 bases, with 31 bases between. The CDR3 length is 20 residues. CDR1 LNHDA and CDR2 SQIVND come from the germline V gene (reference sequence). The CDR3 DNA reads TGTGCCATCCCTGGGGGGGGCGGGTGCGAGATATATTATAGCAATCAGCCCCAGCATTTT. This gives the protein CAIPGGGGCEIYYSNQPQHF.

A single count supports this clone. The J gene is TRBJ1-1, the V gene TRBV11-2, with a weak D call TRBD1 (5 bases). Germline assignment: CDR1 SGHAT and CDR2 FQNNGV. The CDR3 totals 13 residues. Trimming pared 5 bases from V and 6 bases from J, leaving 13 bases between. The CDR3, as DNA: TGTGCCAGCAGCCCCTATCAGGGCGCTGAAGCTTTCTTT. Translating it yields CASSPYQGAEAFF. The variable domain in full, completed from reference TRBV11-2 and TRBJ1-1, reads EAGVAQSPRYKIIEKRQSVAFWCNPISGHATLYWYQQILGQGPKLLIQFQNNGVVDDSQLPKDRFSAERLKGVDSTLKIQPAKLEDSAVYLCASSPYQGAEAFFGQGTRLTVV.